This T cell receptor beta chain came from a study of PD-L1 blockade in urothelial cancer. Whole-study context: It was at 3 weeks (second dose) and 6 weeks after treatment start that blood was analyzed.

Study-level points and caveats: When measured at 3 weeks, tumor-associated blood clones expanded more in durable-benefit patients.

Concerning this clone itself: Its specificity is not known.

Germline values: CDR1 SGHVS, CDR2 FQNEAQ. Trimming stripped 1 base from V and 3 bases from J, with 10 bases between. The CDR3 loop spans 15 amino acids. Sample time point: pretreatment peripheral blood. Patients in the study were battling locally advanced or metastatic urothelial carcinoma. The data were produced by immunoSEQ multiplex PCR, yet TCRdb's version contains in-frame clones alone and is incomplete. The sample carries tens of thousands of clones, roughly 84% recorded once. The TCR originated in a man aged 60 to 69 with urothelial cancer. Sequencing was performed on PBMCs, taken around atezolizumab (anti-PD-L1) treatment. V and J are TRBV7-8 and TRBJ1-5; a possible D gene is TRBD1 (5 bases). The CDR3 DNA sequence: TGTGCCAGCAGCTTAGAGGGACTGCCCAATCAGCCCCAGCATTTT. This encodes CASSLEGLPNQPQHF.